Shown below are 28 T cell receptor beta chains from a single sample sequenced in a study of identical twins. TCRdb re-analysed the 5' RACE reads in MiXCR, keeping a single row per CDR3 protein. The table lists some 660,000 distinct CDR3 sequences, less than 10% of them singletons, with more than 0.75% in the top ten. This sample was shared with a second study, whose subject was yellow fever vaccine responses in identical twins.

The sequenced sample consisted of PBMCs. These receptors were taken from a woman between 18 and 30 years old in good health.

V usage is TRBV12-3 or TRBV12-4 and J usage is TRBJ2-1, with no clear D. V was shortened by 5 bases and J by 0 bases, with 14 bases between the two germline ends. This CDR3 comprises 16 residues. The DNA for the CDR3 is TGTGCCAGCAGTGAACTCCCACCTAGCTCCTACAATGAGCAGTTCTTC. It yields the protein CASSELPPSSYNEQFF.

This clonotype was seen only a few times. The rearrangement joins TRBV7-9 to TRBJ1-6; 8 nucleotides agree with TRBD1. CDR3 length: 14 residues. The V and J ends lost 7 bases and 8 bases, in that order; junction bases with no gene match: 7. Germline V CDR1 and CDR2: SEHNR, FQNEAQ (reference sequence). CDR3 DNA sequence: TGTGCCAGCACCGATGGACAGGGCTATTCACCCCTCCACTTT. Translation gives CASTDGQGYSPLHF.

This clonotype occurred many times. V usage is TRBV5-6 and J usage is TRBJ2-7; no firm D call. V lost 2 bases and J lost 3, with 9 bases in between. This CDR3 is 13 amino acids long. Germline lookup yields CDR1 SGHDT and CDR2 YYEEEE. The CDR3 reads CASSLVDLYEQYF. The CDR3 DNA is TGTGCCAGCAGCTTAGTAGATCTCTACGAGCAGTACTTC.

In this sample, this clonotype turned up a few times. The CDR3 DNA sequence: TGTGCCAGCAGCTTAGGCCCAGCGGGGGGCACAGATACGCAGTATTTT. Translation: CASSLGPAGGTDTQYF. This chain joins TRBV7-8 and TRBJ2-3; 8 nucleotides align to TRBD2. This CDR3 has 16 amino acids. The trim removed 1 base at V and 1 base at J, leaving 4 bases unmatched. From germline, CDR1 is SGHVS and CDR2 FQNEAQ.

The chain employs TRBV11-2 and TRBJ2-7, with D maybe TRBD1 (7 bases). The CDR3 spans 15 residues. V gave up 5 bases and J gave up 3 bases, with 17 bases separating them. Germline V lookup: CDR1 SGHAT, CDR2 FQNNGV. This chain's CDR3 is CASSKGALASYEQYF. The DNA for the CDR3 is TGTGCCAGCAGCAAGGGGGCCCTAGCGAGCTACGAGCAGTACTTC.

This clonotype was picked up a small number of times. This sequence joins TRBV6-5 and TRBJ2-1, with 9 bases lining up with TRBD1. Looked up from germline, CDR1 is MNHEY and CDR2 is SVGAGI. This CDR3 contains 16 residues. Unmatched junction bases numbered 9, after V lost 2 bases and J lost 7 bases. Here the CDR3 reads CASSYLSGTGKNEQFF. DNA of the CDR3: TGTGCCAGCAGTTACCTCAGTGGGACAGGGAAAAATGAGCAGTTCTTC.

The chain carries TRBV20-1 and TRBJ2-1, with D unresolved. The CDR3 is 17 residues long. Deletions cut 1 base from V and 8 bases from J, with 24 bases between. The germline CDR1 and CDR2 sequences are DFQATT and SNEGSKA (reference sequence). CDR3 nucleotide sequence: TGCAGTGCTAGAGTCACGGAGACCGGATTGGGTTTCTATGAGCAGTTCTTC. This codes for CSARVTETGLGFYEQFF.

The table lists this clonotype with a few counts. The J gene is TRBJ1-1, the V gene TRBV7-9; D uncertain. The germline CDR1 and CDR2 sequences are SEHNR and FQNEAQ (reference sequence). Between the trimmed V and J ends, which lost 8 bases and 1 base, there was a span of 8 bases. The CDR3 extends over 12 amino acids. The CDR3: CASGWRNTEAFF. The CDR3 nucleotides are TGTGCCAGCGGCTGGAGGAACACTGAAGCTTTCTTT.

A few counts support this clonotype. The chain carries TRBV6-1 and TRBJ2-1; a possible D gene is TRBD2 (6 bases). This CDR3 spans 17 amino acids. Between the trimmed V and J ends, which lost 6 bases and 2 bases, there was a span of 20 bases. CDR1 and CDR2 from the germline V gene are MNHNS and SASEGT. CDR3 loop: CASRSDFQAGTYNEQFF. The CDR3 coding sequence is TGTGCCAGCAGATCCGATTTTCAAGCGGGTACCTACAATGAGCAGTTCTTC.

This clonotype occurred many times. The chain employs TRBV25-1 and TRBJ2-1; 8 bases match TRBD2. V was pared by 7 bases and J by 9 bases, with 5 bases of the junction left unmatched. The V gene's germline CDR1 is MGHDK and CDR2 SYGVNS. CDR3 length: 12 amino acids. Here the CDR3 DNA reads TGTGCCAGCATCGGGGGGGCGATTGAGCAGTTCTTC. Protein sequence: CASIGGAIEQFF.

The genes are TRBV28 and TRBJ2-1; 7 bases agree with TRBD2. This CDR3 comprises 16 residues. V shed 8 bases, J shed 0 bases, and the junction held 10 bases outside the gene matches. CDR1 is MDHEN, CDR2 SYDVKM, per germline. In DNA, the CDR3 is TGTGCCAGCCCACCGCCCCTAGCGGCCTCCTACAATGAGCAGTTCTTC. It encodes CASPPPLAASYNEQFF.

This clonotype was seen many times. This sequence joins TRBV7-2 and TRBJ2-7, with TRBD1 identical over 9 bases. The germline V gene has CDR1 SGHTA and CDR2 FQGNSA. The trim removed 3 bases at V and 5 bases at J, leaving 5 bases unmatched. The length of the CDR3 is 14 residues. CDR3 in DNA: TGTGCCAGCAGCTTCCGGGACAGGGTTGACGAGCAGTACTTC. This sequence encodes CASSFRDRVDEQYF. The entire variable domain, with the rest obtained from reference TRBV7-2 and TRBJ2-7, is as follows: GAGVSQSPSNKVTEKGKDVELRCDPISGHTALYWYRQSLGQGLEFLIYFQGNSAPDKSGLPSDRFSAERTGGSVSTLTIQRTQQEDSAVYLCASSFRDRVDEQYFGPGTRLTVT.

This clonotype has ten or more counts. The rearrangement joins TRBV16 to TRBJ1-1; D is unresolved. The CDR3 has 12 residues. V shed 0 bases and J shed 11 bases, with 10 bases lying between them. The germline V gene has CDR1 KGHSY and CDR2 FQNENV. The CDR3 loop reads CASSQSGMKAFF. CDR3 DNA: TGTGCCAGCAGCCAATCGGGCATGAAGGCTTTCTTT.

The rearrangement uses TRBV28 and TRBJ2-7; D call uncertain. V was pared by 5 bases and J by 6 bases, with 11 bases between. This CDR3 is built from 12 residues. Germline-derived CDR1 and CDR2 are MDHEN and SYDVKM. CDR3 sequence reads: CASSHLRFEQYF. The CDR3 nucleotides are TGTGCCAGCAGTCACCTCAGGTTCGAGCAGTACTTC.

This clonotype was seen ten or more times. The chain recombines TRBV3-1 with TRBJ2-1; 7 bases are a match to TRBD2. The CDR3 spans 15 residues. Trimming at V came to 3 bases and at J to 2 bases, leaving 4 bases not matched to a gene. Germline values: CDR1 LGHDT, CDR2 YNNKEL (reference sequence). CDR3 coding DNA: TGTGCCAGCAGCCAGTCAGGACTAGCCTACAATGAGCAGTTCTTC. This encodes CASSQSGLAYNEQFF.

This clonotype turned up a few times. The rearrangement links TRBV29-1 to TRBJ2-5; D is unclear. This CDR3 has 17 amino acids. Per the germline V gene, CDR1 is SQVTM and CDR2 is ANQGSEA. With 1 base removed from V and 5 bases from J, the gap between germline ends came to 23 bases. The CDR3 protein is CSVEGVRRDFLRETQYF. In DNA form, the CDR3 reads TGCAGCGTTGAAGGGGTCAGAAGAGATTTCTTACGGGAGACCCAGTACTTC.

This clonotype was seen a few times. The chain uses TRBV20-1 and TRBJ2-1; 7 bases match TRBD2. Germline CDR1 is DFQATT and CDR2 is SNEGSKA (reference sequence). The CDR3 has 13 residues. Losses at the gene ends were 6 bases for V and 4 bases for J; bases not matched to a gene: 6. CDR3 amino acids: CSARERIYNEQFF. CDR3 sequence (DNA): TGCAGTGCGCGGGAGAGAATATACAATGAGCAGTTCTTC.

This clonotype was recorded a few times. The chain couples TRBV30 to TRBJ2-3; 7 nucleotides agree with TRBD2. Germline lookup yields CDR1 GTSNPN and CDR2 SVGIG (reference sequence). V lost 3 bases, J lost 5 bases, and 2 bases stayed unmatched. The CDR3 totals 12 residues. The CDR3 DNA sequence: TGTGCCTGGAGCACGGGAGGAGATACGCAGTATTTT. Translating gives CAWSTGGDTQYF.

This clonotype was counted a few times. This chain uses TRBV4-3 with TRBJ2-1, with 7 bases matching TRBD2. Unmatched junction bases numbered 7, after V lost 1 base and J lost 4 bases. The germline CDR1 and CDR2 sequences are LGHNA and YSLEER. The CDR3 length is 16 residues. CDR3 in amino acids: CASSQGSSGSYNEQFF. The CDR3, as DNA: TGCGCCAGCAGCCAAGGGTCTAGCGGAAGTTACAATGAGCAGTTCTTC.

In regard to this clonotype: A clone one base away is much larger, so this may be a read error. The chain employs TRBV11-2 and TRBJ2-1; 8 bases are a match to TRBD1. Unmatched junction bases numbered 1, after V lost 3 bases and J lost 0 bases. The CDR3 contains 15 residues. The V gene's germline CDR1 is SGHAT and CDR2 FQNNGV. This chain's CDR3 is CASSFTGGSYNEQFF. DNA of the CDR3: TGTGCCAGCAGCTTCACAGGGGGCTCCTACAATGAGCAGTTCTTC. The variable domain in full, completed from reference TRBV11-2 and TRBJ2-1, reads EAGVAQSPRYKIIEKRQSVAFWCNPISGHATLYWYQQILGQGPKLLIQFQNNGVVDDSQLPKDRFSAERLKGVDSTLKIQPAKLEDSAVYLCASSFTGGSYNEQFFGPGTRLTVL.

CDR3 amino acids: CSATMQRGPQETQYF. CDR3 in DNA: TGCAGTGCCACGATGCAGCGGGGTCCCCAAGAGACCCAGTACTTC. V gene TRBV20-1 combines with J gene TRBJ2-5; 7 bases are shared with TRBD2. This CDR3 has 15 residues. The V segment lost 6 bases and the J segment 1 base; nucleotides outside the gene matches: 11. CDR1 DFQATT and CDR2 SNEGSKA come from the germline V gene (reference sequence).

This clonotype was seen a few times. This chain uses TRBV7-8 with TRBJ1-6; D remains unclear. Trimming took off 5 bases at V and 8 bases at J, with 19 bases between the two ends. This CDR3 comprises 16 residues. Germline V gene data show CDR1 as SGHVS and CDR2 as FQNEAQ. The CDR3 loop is CASSPLWTGGDSPLHF. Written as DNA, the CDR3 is TGTGCCAGCAGCCCACTGTGGACCGGCGGGGATTCACCCCTCCACTTT.

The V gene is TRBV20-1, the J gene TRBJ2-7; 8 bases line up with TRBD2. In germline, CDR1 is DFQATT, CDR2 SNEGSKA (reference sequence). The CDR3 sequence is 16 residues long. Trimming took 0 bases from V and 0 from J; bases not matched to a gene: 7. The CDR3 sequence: CSARDTSGRSSYEQYF. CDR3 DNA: TGCAGTGCTAGAGACACTAGCGGACGGAGCTCCTACGAGCAGTACTTC.

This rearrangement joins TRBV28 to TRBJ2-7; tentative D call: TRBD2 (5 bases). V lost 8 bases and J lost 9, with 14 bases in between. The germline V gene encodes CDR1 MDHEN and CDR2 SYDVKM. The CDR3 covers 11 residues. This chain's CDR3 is CASADSLGQYF. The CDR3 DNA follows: TGTGCCAGCGCGGACTCTCTGGGGCAGTACTTC.

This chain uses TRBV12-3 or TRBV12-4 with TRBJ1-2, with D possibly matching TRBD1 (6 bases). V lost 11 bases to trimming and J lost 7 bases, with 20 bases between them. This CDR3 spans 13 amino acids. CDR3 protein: CASDVGGQGGYTF. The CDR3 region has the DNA TGTGCCTCCGACGTAGGGGGGCAGGGTGGCTACACCTTC.

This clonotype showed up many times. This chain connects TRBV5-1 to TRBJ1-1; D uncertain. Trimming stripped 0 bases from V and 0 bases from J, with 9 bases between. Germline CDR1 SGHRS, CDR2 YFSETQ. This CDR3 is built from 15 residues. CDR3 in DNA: TGCGCCAGCAGCTTGGGTCCAGAGATGAACACTGAAGCTTTCTTT. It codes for CASSLGPEMNTEAFF.

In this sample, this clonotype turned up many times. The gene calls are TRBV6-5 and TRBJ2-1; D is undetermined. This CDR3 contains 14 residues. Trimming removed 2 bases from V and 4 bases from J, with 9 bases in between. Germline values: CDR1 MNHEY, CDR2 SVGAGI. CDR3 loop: CASSYTQPYNEQFF. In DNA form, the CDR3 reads TGTGCCAGCAGTTACACCCAGCCGTACAATGAGCAGTTCTTC.

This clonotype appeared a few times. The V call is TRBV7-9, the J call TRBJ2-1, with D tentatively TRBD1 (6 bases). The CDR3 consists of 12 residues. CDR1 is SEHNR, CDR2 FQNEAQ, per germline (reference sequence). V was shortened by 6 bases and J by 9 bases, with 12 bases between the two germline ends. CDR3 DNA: TGTGCCAGCAGTCCAGGGGAGCTTGAGCAGTTCTTC. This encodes CASSPGELEQFF.